These T cell receptor beta chains were read from a single sample in a study of shared clonotypes between healthy human individuals. Generated by immunoSEQ multiplex PCR, the TCRdb table keeps only in-frame clones and is missing some. The top ten hold nearly 1.5% of the sample, which has around 1 million clones, 76% seen once. Source material: memory CD4+ T cells sorted from blood. The receptors here all came from a man between 18 and 29 years old in good health. The conserved cysteine and the conserved F or W are not part of the CDR3 here. Each record gives: V gene, D gene, J gene, CDR3 protein. D genes are given only for firm matches.

TRBV5-1	TRBD1	TRBJ1-2	ASSGTVYGYT
TRBV10-2	.	TRBJ1-3	ASRGVTGSGNTIY
TRBV10-3	.	TRBJ2-4	AISAHGTNNNGNIQY
TRBV7-2	.	TRBJ2-1	ASSLEFSRNEQF
TRBV5-4	TRBD1	TRBJ1-2	ASSNRTGNYGYT
TRBV7-3	TRBD1	TRBJ1-1	ASSPGQGRVTEAF
TRBV10-1	TRBD2	TRBJ2-1	ASSDGLAGGDEQF
TRBV6-5	.	TRBJ2-5	ASARRPRLQETQY
TRBV27	.	TRBJ2-7	ASTKDGRGAYEQY
TRBV9	.	TRBJ2-1	ASSFLTGEKLNEQF
TRBV9	TRBD2	TRBJ2-1	ASSVLAAAYNEQF
TRBV6-1	TRBD2	TRBJ2-5	ASRTREGGQETQY
TRBV6-5	TRBD1	TRBJ1-6	ASSSGQGKNSPLH
TRBV6-6	.	TRBJ2-5	ASRDSGVLQETQY
TRBV5-8	TRBD1	TRBJ1-6	ASSRDRGFYNSPLH
TRBV7-6	TRBD2	TRBJ2-2	ASSTLAGVTTGELF
TRBV2	TRBD2	TRBJ2-1	ASSRLAALNEQF
TRBV27	.	TRBJ2-4	ASSSLTGMKNIQY
TRBV25-1	.	TRBJ2-5	ASSEYGREETQY
TRBV11-3	.	TRBJ1-1	ASSLDLGTEAF
TRBV30	.	TRBJ2-1	AWRKGQSVEQF
TRBV5-1	.	TRBJ1-4	ASSPGSNEKLF
TRBV10-3	.	TRBJ1-4	AISESVGKLF
TRBV27	.	TRBJ1-5	ASRVAGRSNQPQH
TRBV7-7	.	TRBJ2-3	ASSLSLSTDTQY
TRBV6-1	.	TRBJ1-5	ASSERVNGSQPQH
TRBV30	.	TRBJ2-3	AWMPHSFDTQY
TRBV30	TRBD1	TRBJ2-7	AWTRQGGYEQY
TRBV10-3	.	TRBJ2-3	AIRKTDTDTQY
TRBV6-6	.	TRBJ1-6	ASSSGPSYNSPLH
TRBV14	.	TRBJ2-5	ASSQDLGVQQETQY
TRBV18	TRBD1	TRBJ1-5	ASSPWGQGNQPQH
TRBV7-9	TRBD1	TRBJ2-7	ASNRQGITYEQY
TRBV9	.	TRBJ2-1	ASSVGLGSYNEQF
TRBV28	TRBD1	TRBJ1-5	ASGHADREMGQPQH
TRBV7-2	TRBD2	TRBJ2-1	ASSYLGLAGPGSYNEQF
TRBV30	.	TRBJ2-2	AGIAGTAGTGELF
TRBV7-2	.	TRBJ2-7	ASSLRPGSYEQY
TRBV18	.	TRBJ2-5	ASSPLATMAETQY
TRBV18	.	TRBJ2-2	ASSGGTNTGELF
TRBV6-1	.	TRBJ2-3	ASSDRGLQGTDTQY
TRBV5-4	TRBD2	TRBJ2-4	ASSPGLAGAGSKNIQY
TRBV18	.	TRBJ1-4	ASSPPDRSDEKLF
TRBV6-6	TRBD1	TRBJ1-1	ASSPPGQGSTEAF
TRBV7-2	TRBD2	TRBJ2-1	ASSLDSGRRGEQF
TRBV4-1	TRBD1	TRBJ2-7	ASSRGTGNYEQY
TRBV29-1	.	TRBJ2-7	SVEGGPRRGQY
TRBV7-6	.	TRBJ2-3	ASSFTGRDTQY
TRBV6-1	.	TRBJ2-7	ASSGGYKSEQY
TRBV12-5	.	TRBJ2-1	ASGLLPSRLDEQF
TRBV30	.	TRBJ1-4	AWSMGEKLF